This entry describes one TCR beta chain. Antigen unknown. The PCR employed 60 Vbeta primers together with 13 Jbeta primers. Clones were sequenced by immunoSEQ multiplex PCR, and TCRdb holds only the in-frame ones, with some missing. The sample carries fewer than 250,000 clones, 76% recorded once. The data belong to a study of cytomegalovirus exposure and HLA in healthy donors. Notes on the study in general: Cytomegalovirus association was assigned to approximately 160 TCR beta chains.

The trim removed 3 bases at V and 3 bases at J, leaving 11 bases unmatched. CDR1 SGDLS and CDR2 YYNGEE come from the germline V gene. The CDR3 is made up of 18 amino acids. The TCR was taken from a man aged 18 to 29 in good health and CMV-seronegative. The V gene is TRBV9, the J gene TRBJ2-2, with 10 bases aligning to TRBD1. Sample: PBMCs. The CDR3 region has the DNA TGTGCCAGCAGCGGAGGGACAGGGGCCCTCCTATACACCGGGGAGCTGTTTTTT. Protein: CASSGGTGALLYTGELFF.